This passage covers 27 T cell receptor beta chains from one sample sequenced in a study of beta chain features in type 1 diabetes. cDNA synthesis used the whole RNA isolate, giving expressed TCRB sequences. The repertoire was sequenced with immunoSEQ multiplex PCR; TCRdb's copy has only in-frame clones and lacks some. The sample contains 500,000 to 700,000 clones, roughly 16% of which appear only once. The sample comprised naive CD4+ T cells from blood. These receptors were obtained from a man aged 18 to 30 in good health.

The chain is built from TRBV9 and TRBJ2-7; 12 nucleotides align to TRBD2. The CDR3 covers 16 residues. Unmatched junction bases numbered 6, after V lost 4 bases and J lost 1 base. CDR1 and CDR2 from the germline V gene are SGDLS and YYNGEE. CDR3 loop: CASSYGLAGTSYEQYF. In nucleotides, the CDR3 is TGTGCCAGCAGCTACGGACTAGCGGGGACATCCTACGAGCAGTACTTC.

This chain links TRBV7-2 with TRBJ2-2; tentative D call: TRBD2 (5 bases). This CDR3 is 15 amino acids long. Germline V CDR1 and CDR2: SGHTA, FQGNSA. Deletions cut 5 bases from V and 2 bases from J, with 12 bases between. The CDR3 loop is CASSRTQRNTGELFF. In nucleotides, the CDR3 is TGTGCCAGCAGCCGGACTCAAAGAAACACCGGGGAGCTGTTTTTT.

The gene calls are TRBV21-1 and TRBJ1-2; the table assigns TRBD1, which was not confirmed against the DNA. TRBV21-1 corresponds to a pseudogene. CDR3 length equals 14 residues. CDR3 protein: CASSPDRLNYGYTF. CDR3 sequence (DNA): TGTGCCAGCAGCCCTGACAGGTTGAACTATGGCTACACCTTC.

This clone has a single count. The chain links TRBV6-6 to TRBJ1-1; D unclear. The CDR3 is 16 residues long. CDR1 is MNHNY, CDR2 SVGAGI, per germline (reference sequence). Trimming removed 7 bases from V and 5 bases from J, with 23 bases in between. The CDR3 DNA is TGTGCCAGCATTCAACACGCTGCCCTCAGAGTTACTGAAGCTTTCTTT. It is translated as CASIQHAALRVTEAFF.

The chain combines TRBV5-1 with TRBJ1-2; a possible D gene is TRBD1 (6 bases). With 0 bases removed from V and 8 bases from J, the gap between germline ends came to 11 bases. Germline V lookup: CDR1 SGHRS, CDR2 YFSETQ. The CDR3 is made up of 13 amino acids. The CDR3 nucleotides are TGCGCCAGCAGCTTGGAAACAGGGATAGGCTACACCTTC. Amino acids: CASSLETGIGYTF.

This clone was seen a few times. The CDR3 reads CSVEGTASGTDTQYF. The DNA of the CDR3 is TGCAGCGTTGAAGGGACAGCTTCGGGCACAGATACGCAGTATTTT. This sequence joins TRBV29-1 and TRBJ2-3; maybe TRBD1 (6 bases). This CDR3 is 15 amino acids long. V was clipped by 1 base and J by 1 base, with 12 bases between them. CDR1 and CDR2 (germline): SQVTM, ANQGSEA.

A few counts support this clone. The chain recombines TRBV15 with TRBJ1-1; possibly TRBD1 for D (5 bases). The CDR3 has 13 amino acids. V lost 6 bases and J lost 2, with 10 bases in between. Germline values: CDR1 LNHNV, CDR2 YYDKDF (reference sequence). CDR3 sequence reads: CATRGDLNTEAFF. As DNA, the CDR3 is TGTGCCACCAGAGGGGACCTTAACACTGAAGCTTTCTTT.

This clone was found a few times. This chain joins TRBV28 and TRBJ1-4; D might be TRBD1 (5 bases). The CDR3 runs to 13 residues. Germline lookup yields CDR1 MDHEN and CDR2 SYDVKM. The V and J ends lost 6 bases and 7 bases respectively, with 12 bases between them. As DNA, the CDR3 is TGTGCCAGCAGGGTGGGGGGAGTTGAAAAACTGTTTTTT. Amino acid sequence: CASRVGGVEKLFF.

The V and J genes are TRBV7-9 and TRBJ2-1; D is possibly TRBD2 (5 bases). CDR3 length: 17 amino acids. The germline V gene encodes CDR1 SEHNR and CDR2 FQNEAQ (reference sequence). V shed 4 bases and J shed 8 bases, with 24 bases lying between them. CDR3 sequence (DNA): TGTGCCAGCAGCTCAGAGGACGGGGTTTTTTCGAGGTATGAGCAGTTCTTC. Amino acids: CASSSEDGVFSRYEQFF.

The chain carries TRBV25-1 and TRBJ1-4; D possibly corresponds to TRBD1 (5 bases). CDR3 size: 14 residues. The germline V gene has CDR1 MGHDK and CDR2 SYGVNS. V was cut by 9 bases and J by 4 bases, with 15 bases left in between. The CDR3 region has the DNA TGTGCCAGTGCCCAACGGGGGGGTAATGAAAAACTGTTTTTT. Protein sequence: CASAQRGGNEKLFF.

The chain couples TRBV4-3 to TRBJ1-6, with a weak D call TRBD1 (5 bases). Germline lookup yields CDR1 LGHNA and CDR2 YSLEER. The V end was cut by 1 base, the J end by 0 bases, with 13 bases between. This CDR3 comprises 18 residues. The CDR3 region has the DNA TGCGCCAGCAGCCAAGTTTGGTCCGGGGGCTCCTATAATTCACCCCTCCACTTT. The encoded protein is CASSQVWSGGSYNSPLHF.

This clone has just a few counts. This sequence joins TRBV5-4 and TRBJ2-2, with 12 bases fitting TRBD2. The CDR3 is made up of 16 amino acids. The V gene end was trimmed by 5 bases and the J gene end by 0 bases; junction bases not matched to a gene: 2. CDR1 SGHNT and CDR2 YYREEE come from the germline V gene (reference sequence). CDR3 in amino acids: CASSSSGRANTGELFF. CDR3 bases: TGTGCCAGCAGTTCTAGCGGGAGGGCGAACACCGGGGAGCTGTTTTTT.

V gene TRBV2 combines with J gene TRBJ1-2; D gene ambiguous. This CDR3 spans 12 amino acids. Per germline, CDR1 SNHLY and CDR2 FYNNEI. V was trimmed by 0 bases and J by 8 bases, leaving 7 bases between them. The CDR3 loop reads CASSEAGRGYTF. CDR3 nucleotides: TGTGCCAGCAGTGAAGCGGGCAGGGGCTACACCTTC. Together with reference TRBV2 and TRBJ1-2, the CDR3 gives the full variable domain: EPEVTQTPSHQVTQMGQEVILRCVPISNHLYFYWYRQILGQKVEFLVSFYNNEISEKSEIFDDQFSVERPDGSNFTLKIRSTKLEDSAMYFCASSEAGRGYTFGSGTRLTVV.

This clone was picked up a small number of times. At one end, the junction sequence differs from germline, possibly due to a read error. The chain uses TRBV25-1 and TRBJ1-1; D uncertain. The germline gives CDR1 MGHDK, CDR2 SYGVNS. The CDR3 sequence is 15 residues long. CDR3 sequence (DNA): TGTGCCAGCAGGGCGGCAGGCCCCCCGAACGCTGAAGCTTTCTTT. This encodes CASRAAGPPNAEAFF.

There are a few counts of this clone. CDR3 nucleotides: TGTGCCAGTAGTATTCGGGGAGCGGGAGGAAATAATGAGCAGTTCTTC. Translating gives CASSIRGAGGNNEQFF. The rearrangement uses TRBV19 and TRBJ2-1, with TRBD2 matching over 9 bases. Looked up from germline, CDR1 is LNHDA and CDR2 is SQIVND (reference sequence). Germline trimming cut 3 bases from V and 7 bases from J; bases unmatched to any gene: 10. This CDR3 comprises 16 residues. Full variable domain (rest looked up from reference TRBV19 and TRBJ2-1): DGGITQSPKYLFRKEGQNVTLSCEQNLNHDAMYWYRQDPGQGLRLIYYSQIVNDFQKGDIAEGYSVSREKKESFPLTVTSAQKNPTAFYLCASSIRGAGGNNEQFFGPGTRLTVL.

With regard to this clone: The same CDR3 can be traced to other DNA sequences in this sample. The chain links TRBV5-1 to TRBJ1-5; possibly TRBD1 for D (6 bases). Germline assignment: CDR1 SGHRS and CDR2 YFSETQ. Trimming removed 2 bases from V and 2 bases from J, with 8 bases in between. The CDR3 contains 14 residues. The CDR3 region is CASSLQGGNQPQHF. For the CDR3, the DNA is TGCGCCAGCAGCTTACAGGGTGGCAATCAGCCCCAGCATTTT.

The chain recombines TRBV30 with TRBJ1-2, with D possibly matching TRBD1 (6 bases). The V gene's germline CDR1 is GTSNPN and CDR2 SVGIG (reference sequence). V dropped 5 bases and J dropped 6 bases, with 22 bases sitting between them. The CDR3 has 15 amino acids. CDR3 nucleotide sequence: TGTGCCTGGGAAAGACCCCACAGGGAGGGGGATGGCTACACCTTC. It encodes CAWERPHREGDGYTF.

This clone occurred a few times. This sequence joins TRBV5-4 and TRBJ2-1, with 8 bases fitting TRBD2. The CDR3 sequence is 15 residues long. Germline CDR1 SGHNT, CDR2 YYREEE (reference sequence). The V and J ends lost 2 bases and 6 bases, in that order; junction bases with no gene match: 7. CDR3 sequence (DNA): TGTGCCAGCAGCTTAGCGGGAGAGAGAGGCAATGAGCAGTTCTTC. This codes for CASSLAGERGNEQFF.

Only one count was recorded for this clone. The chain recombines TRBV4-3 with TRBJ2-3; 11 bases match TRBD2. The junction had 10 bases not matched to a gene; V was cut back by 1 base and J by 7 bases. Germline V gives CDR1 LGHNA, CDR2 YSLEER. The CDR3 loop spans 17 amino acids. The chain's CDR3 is CASSQGTILAGAHTQYF. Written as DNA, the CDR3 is TGCGCCAGCAGCCAAGGCACAATACTAGCGGGAGCCCATACGCAGTATTTT.

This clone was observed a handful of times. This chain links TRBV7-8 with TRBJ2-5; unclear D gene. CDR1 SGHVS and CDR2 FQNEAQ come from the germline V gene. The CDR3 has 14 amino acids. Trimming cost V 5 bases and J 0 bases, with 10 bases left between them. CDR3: CASSQDRYQETQYF. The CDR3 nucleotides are TGTGCCAGCAGCCAAGACCGGTACCAAGAGACCCAGTACTTC.

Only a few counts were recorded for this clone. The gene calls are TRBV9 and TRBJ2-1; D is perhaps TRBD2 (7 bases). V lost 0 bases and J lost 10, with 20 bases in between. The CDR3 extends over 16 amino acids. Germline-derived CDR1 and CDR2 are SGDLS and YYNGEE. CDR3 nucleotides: TGTGCCAGCAGCGTAGAGGCGGGGGCGCTACAATGGGAGCAGTTCTTC. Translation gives CASSVEAGALQWEQFF.

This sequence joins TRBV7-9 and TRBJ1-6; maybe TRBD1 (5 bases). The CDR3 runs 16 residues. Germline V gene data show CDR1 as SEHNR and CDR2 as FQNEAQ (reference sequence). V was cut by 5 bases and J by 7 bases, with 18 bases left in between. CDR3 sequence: CASSPDTDRTNSPLHF. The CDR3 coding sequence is TGTGCCAGCAGCCCCGACACAGACAGAACCAATTCACCCCTCCACTTT. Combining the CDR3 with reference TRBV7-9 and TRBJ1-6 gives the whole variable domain DTGVSQNPRHKITKRGQNVTFRCDPISEHNRLYWYRQTLGQGPEFLTYFQNEAQLEKSRLLSDRFSAERPKGSFSTLEIQRTEQGDSAMYLCASSPDTDRTNSPLHFGNGTRLTVT.

The CDR3 region is CASSPGATDTQYF. The CDR3 DNA is TGCGCCAGCAGCCCCGGCGCTACAGATACGCAGTATTTT. This chain uses TRBV4-3 with TRBJ2-3; unclear D gene. Germline CDR1 is LGHNA and CDR2 is YSLEER. The CDR3 is 13 residues long. V shed 4 bases and J shed 3 bases, with 8 bases lying between them.

The CDR3 DNA follows: TGTGCCAGCAGTTACCTTGGTAGTTACCTCTACGAGCAGTACTTC. Translated: CASSYLGSYLYEQYF. V usage is TRBV27 and J usage is TRBJ2-7; D is unresolved. The CDR3 length is 15 residues. The V end was cut by 4 bases, the J end by 3 bases, with 16 bases between. Germline V gene data show CDR1 as MNHEY and CDR2 as SMNVEV (reference sequence).

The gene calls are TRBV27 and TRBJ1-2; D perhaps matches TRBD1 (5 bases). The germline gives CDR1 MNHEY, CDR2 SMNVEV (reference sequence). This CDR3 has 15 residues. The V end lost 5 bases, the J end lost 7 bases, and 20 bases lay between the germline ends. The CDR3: CASSKGDGGAGGYTF. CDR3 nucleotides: TGTGCCAGCAGTAAAGGAGATGGAGGGGCAGGTGGCTACACCTTC.

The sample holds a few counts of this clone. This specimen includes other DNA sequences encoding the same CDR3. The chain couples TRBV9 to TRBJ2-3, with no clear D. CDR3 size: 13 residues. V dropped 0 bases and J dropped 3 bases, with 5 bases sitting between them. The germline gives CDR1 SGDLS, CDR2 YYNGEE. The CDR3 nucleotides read TGTGCCAGCAGCGTAGAAGGAACAGATACGCAGTATTTT. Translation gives CASSVEGTDTQYF.

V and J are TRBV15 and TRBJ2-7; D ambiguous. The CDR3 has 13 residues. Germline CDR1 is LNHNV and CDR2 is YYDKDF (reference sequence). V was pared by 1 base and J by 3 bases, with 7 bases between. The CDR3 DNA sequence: TGTGCCACCAGCAGAGGAGCAAACTACGAGCAGTACTTC. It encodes CATSRGANYEQYF.